Shown below are 5 T cell receptor beta chains from a single sample sequenced in a study of blood T cell repertoires in COVID-19. The data were produced by immunoSEQ multiplex PCR, yet TCRdb's version contains in-frame clones alone and is incomplete. This table holds some 96,000 clones, roughly 80% found once. The sequencing sample was made of peripheral blood. These receptors were taken from a man in his 70s with active or convalescent COVID-19.

This rearrangement joins TRBV11-1 to TRBJ2-2; D unclear. The CDR3 is 16 residues long. Germline CDR1 SGHAT, CDR2 FQDESV (reference sequence). With 0 bases removed from V and 0 bases from J, the gap between germline ends came to 8 bases. CDR3 sequence: CASSLALTSNTGELFF. CDR3 DNA sequence: TGTGCCAGCAGCTTAGCGCTCACTTCGAACACCGGGGAGCTGTTTTTT.

The chain employs TRBV19 and TRBJ2-3; no clear D gene. Germline-derived CDR1 and CDR2 are LNHDA and SQIVND (reference sequence). The CDR3 sequence is 20 residues long. The ends were cut back, 3 bases at V and 1 base at J, with 26 bases in the middle. The CDR3 reads CASSMASGVSLGARTDTQYF. The CDR3 bases are TGTGCCAGTAGTATGGCCTCTGGAGTATCCCTAGGCGCCCGCACAGATACGCAGTATTTT.

This chain links TRBV29-1 with TRBJ1-2; 8 bases fit TRBD1. Germline loops: CDR1 SQVTM, CDR2 ANQGSEA. The CDR3 consists of 13 residues. V gave up 4 bases and J gave up 7 bases; unmatched junction bases: 8. CDR3 bases: TGCAGCGTTGTAGGGCAGGGGGCAGGTGGCTACACCTTC. This gives the protein CSVVGQGAGGYTF.

The chain has TRBV7-9 and TRBJ2-1, with D possibly being TRBD1 (5 bases). The CDR3 sequence is 13 residues long. V was trimmed by 1 base and J by 8 bases, leaving 9 bases between them. Germline V gene sequence: CDR1 SEHNR, CDR2 FQNEAQ (reference sequence). CDR3 sequence reads: CASSLEGADEQFF. The CDR3 DNA reads as TGTGCCAGCAGCTTAGAAGGGGCGGATGAGCAGTTCTTC.

The rearrangement uses TRBV30 and TRBJ2-3, with a weak D call TRBD1 (5 bases). Deletions cut 3 bases from V and 5 bases from J, with 9 bases between. The CDR3 contains 12 residues. Germline V gene data show CDR1 as GTSNPN and CDR2 as SVGIG (reference sequence). The CDR3 nucleotides read TGTGCCTGGAGCCGACAGCTAGATACGCAGTATTTT. It encodes CAWSRQLDTQYF.